Below, 3 T cell receptor beta chains from the same sample are listed, as sequenced in a study of post-analysis software for immune sequencing data. Overall study findings and caveats: TRBV segments more frequent in patients than in controls numbered five and included TRBV5-6, TRBV5-1 and TRBV20-1.

No antigen is known for these receptors. Presence of unique molecular identifiers characterized the TCR beta cDNA libraries. TCRdb re-called the PCR reads through MiXCR, storing one row per CDR3 protein. The top ten hold 1.5% to 2% of the sample, which has hundreds of thousands of distinct CDR3 sequences, roughly 46% seen once. The sequencing input was blood. Source of these receptors: a girl between 10 and 17 years old with multiple sclerosis.

This clonotype was seen a handful of times. The chain links TRBV7-2 to TRBJ2-1, with D perhaps matching TRBD2 (5 bases). Trimming left V 2 bases short and J 7 bases short, with 15 bases between. The CDR3 is 15 amino acids. The germline V gene has CDR1 SGHTA and CDR2 FQGNSA. CDR3: CASSLRAAMGNEQFF. CDR3 bases: TGTGCCAGCAGCTTAAGAGCGGCCATGGGTAATGAGCAGTTCTTC. Supplemented by reference TRBV7-2 and TRBJ2-1, the full variable domain reads GAGVSQSPSNKVTEKGKDVELRCDPISGHTALYWYRQSLGQGLEFLIYFQGNSAPDKSGLPSDRFSAERTGGSVSTLTIQRTQQEDSAVYLCASSLRAAMGNEQFFGPGTRLTVL.

This chain connects TRBV6-2 or TRBV6-3 to TRBJ2-3; 9 bases agree with TRBD2. CDR1 is MNHEY and CDR2 is SVGEGT in the germline V gene. With V trimmed by 4 bases and J by 4 bases, 15 bases remained unmatched. The CDR3 length is 18 residues. The CDR3 coding sequence is TGTGCCAGCAGTTCGGGGCGGGAGGGCCTTTTAGGATCAGATACGCAGTATTTT. It encodes CASSSGREGLLGSDTQYF.

This clonotype was observed a few times. This chain connects TRBV2 to TRBJ1-5, with D maybe TRBD1 (5 bases). The CDR3 is 17 residues long. Trimming removed 4 bases from V and 1 base from J, with 17 bases in between. Germline loops: CDR1 SNHLY, CDR2 FYNNEI. CDR3 sequence (DNA): TGTGCCAGCAGTGGTTTTCAGGGATTCGTGAGCAATCAGCCCCAGCATTTT. It specifies CASSGFQGFVSNQPQHF.